This T cell receptor beta chain was identified in a study of shared clonotypes between healthy human individuals. Overall study results and limits: Generally, naive subsets came out with larger estimated richness than memory subsets.

Naive CD8 cells lacked CD45RO and underwent positive selection for CCR7, leaving out terminally differentiated effector memory CD45RA+ cells. Comment on this clone: What it binds is unknown.

This CDR3 has 18 residues. The germline V gene has CDR1 SNHLY and CDR2 FYNNEI. Trimming left V 0 bases short and J 2 bases short, with 19 bases between. Produced via immunoSEQ multiplex PCR; TCRdb's table is partial and in-frame only. The top ten clones hold 1.1% of a sample with just over 2,000,000 clones, over 85% of them seen once. This clonotype was obtained from a man aged 18 to 29 in good health. The genes are TRBV2 and TRBJ1-2; D remains unclear. The specimen was naive CD8+ T cells sorted from blood. The CDR3 reads CASSEALRDSLLNYGYTF. DNA of the CDR3: TGTGCCAGCAGTGAAGCGTTAAGGGATTCCCTTCTAAACTATGGCTACACCTTC.